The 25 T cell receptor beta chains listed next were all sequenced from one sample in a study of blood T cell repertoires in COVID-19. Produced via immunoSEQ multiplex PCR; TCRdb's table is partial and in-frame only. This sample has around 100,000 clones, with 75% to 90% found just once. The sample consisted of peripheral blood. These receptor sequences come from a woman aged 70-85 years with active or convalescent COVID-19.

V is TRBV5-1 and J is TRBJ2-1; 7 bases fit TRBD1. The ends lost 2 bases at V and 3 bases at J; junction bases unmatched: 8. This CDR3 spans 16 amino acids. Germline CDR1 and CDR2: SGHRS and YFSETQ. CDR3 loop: CASSLAGTAVYNEQFF. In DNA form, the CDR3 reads TGCGCCAGCAGCTTAGCCGGGACAGCGGTCTACAATGAGCAGTTCTTC. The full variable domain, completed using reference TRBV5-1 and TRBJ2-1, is KAGVTQTPRYLIKTRGQQVTLSCSPISGHRSVSWYQQTPGQGLQFLFEYFSETQRNKGNFPGRFSGRQFSNSRSEMNVSTLELGDSALYLCASSLAGTAVYNEQFFGPGTRLTVL.

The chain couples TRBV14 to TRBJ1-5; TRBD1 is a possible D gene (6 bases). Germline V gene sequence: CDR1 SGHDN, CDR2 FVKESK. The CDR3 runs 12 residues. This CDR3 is CGPTGRDQPQHF. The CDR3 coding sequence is TGTGGCCCCACAGGGAGGGATCAGCCCCAGCATTTT.

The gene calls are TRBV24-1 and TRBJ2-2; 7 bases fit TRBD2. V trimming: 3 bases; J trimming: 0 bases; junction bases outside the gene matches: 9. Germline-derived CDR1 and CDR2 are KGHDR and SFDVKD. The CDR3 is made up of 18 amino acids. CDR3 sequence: CATSDPIGRGANTGELFF. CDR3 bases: TGTGCCACCAGTGATCCCATAGGCCGGGGGGCGAACACCGGGGAGCTGTTTTTT.

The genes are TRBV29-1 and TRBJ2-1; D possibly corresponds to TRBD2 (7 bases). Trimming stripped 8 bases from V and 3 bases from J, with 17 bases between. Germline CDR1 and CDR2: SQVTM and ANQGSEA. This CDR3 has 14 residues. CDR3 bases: TGCAGCTTCGACGGGGGGCAAAACTACAATGAGCAGTTCTTC. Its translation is CSFDGGQNYNEQFF.

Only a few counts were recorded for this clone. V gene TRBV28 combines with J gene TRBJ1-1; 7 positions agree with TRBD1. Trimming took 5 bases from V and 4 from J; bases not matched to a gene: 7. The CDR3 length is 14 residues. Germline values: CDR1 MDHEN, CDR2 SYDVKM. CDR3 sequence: CASSLPAGGTEAFF. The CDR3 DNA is TGTGCCAGCAGTCTCCCGGCAGGGGGCACTGAAGCTTTCTTT.

CDR3: CASRPWGRGNTEAFF. For the CDR3, the DNA is TGTGCCAGCAGGCCCTGGGGGCGCGGGAACACTGAAGCTTTCTTT. This chain uses TRBV5-4 with TRBJ1-1; the D gene is possibly TRBD1 (6 bases). Germline V gives CDR1 SGHNT, CDR2 YYREEE (reference sequence). The V end was cut by 5 bases, the J end by 1 base, with 15 bases between. The length of the CDR3 is 15 residues.

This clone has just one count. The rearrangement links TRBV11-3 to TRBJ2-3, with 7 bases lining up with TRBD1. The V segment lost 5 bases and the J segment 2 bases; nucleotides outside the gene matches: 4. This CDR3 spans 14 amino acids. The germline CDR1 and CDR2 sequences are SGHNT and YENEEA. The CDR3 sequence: CASSTGTATDTQYF. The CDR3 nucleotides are TGTGCCAGCAGCACCGGGACAGCCACAGATACGCAGTATTTT.

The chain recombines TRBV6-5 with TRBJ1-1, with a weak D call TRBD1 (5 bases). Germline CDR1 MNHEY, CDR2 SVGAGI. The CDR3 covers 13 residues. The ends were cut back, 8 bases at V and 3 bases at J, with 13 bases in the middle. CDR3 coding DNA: TGTGCCAGCCGGGGGGGGAGAGACACTGAAGCTTTCTTT. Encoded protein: CASRGGRDTEAFF.

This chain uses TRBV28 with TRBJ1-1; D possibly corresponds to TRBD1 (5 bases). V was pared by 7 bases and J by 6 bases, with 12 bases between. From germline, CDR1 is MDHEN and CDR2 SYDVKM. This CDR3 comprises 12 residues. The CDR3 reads CASIKDRSEAFF. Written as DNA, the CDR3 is TGTGCCAGCATCAAAGACAGATCTGAAGCTTTCTTT.

The CDR3: CSASSAGGITDTQYF. The CDR3 nucleotides are TGCAGTGCTAGTTCTGCGGGGGGTATCACAGATACGCAGTATTTT. This chain uses TRBV20-1 with TRBJ2-3; 8 bases agree with TRBD2. V lost 3 bases to trimming and J lost 2 bases; unmatched junction nucleotides: 7. This CDR3 is built from 15 residues. The germline gives CDR1 DFQATT, CDR2 SNEGSKA (reference sequence).

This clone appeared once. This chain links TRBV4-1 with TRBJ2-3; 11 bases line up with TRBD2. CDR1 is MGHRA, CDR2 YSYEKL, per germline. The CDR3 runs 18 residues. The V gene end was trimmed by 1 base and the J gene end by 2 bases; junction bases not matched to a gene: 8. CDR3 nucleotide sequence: TGCGCCAGCAGCCAAGGTTCCGGGACTAGCGGAGTCACAGATACGCAGTATTTT. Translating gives CASSQGSGTSGVTDTQYF.

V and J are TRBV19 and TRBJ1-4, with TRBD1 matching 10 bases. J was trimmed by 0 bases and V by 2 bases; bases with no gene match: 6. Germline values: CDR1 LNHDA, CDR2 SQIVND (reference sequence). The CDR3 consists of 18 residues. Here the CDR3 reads CASSIRGTGAATNEKLFF. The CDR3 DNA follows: TGTGCCAGTAGTATAAGAGGGACAGGGGCTGCAACTAATGAAAAACTGTTTTTT.

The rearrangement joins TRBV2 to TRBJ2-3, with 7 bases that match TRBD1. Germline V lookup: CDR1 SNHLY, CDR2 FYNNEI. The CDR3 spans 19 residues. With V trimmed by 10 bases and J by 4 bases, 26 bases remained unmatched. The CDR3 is CATRPDRRQGRPSPDTQYF. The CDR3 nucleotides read TGTGCCACCCGACCGGATAGACGACAGGGCCGCCCTAGTCCAGATACGCAGTATTTT.

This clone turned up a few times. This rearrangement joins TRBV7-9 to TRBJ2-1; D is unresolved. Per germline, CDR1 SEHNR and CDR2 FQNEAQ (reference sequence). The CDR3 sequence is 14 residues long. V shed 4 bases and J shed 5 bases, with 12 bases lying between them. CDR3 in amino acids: CASSSDRQDNEQFF. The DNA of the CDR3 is TGTGCCAGCAGCTCAGATCGGCAGGACAATGAGCAGTTCTTC.

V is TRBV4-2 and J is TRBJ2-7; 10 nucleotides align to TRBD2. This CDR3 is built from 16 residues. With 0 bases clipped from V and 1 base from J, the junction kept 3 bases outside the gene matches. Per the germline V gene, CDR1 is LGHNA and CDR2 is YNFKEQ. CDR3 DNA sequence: TGTGCCAGCAGCCAAGATCCTAGCGGGGGTTCCTACGAGCAGTACTTC. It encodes CASSQDPSGGSYEQYF.

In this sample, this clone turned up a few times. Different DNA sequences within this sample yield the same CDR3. The CDR3 DNA sequence: TGTGCCAGCAGCTTAGGACAGGGCAACACTGAAGCTTTCTTT. It encodes CASSLGQGNTEAFF. The V call is TRBV7-9, the J call TRBJ1-1; 7 bases match TRBD1. CDR3 length: 14 amino acids. J lost 2 bases, V lost 1 base, and 1 base had no gene match. Germline V gene lookup returns CDR1 SEHNR and CDR2 FQNEAQ (reference sequence).

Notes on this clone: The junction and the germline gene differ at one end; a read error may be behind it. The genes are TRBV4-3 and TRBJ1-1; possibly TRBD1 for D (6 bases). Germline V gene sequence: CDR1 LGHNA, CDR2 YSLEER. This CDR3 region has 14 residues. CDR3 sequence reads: CASSQTLRDTEAFF. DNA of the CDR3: TGCGCCAGCAGCCAGACTCTCCGGGACACCGAAGCTTTCTTT.

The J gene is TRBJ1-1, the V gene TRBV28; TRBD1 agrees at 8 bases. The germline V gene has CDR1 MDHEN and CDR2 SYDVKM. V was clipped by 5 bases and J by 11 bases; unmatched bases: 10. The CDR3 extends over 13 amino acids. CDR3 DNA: TGTGCCAGCAGTCTGGACAGGGAAGGTTTCGCTTTCTTT. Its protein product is CASSLDREGFAFF. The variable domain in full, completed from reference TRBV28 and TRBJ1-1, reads DVKVTQSSRYLVKRTGEKVFLECVQDMDHENMFWYRQDPGLGLRLIYFSYDVKMKEKGDIPEGYSVSREKKERFSLILESASTNQTSMYLCASSLDREGFAFFGQGTRLTVV.

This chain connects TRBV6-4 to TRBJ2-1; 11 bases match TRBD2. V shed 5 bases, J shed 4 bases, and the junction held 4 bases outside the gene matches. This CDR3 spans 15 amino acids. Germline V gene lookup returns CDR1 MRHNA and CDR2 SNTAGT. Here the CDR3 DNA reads TGTGCCAGCAGTACGGGACTAGCGGATTACAATGAGCAGTTCTTC. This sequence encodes CASSTGLADYNEQFF.

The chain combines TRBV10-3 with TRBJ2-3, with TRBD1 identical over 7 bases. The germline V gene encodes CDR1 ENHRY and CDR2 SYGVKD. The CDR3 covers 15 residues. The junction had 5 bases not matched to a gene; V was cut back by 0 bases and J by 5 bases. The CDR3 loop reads CAISESTGAGDTQYF. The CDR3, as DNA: TGTGCCATCAGTGAGTCTACAGGGGCGGGAGATACGCAGTATTTT.

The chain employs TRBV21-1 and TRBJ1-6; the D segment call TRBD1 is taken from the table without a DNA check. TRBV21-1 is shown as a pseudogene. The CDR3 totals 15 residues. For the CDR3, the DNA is TGTGCCAGCAGCAACAGGACAGGGAGGGGTTCACCCCTCCACTTT. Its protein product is CASSNRTGRGSPLHF.

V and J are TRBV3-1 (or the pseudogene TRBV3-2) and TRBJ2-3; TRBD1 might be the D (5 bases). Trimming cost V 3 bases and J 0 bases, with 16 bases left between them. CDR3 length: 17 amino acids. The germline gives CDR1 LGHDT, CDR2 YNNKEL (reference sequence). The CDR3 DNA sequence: TGTGCCAGCAGCCACGGCCTGCAGGGTTATAGCACAGATACGCAGTATTTT. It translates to CASSHGLQGYSTDTQYF.

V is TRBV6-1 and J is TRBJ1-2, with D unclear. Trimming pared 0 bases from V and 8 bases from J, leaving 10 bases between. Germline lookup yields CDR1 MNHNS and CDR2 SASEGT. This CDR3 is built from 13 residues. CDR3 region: CASSEALLRGYTF. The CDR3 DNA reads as TGTGCCAGCAGTGAAGCGCTTCTACGGGGCTACACCTTC.

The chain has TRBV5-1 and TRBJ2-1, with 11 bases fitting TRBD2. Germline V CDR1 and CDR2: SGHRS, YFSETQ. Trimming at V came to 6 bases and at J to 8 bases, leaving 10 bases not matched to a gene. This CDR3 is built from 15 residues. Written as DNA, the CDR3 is TGCGCCAGCATGCGCCAGGGGACTAGCGGAGATGAGCAGTTCTTC. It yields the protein CASMRQGTSGDEQFF.

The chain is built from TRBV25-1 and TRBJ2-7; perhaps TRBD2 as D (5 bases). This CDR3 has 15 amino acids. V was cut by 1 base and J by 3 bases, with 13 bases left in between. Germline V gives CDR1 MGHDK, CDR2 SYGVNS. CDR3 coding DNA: TGTGCCAGCAGTGAATCGCGGACGGGATTCTACGAGCAGTACTTC. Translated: CASSESRTGFYEQYF.